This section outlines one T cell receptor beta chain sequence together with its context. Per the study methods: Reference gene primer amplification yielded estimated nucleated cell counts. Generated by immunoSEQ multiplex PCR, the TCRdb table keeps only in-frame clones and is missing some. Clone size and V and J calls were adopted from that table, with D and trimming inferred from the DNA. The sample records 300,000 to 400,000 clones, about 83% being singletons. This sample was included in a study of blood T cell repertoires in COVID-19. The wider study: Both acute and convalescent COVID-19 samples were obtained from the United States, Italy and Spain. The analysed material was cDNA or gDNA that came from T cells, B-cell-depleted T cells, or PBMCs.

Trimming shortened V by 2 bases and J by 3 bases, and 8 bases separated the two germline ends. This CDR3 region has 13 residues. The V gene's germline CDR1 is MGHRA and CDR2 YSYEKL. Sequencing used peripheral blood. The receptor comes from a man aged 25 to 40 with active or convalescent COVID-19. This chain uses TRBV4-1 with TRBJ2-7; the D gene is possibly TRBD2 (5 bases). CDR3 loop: CASSQRENYEQYF. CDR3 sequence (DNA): TGCGCCAGCAGCCAAAGGGAGAACTACGAGCAGTACTTC.